The present T cell receptor beta chain was sequenced within a study of neurological immune-mediated disorders. Overall study findings and caveats: Patients with HTLV-1-associated myelopathy showed the most TCR clonal expansion. Those with multiple sclerosis showed the least, falling below healthy controls. No CDR3 amino acid sequences recurred among expanded clones across subjects, suggesting private repertoires in all groups.

It was from 2 million PBMCs stored at -80 C that the unsorted libraries were obtained. Comment on this clonotype: Antigen unknown.

The cDNA was synthesized by 5'RACE incorporating 10-nucleotide random UMIs. MiXCR, run by TCRdb on the 5' RACE reads, gives a single entry per CDR3 protein. The sample shows 50,000 to 65,000 distinct CDR3 sequences, 4% to 6% of them seen only once. Trimming removed 4 bases at V and 8 bases at J, with 14 bases between. CDR3 length equals 14 residues. Germline assignment: CDR1 MDHEN and CDR2 SYDVKM. This receptor was obtained from a woman aged 50 to 60 with multiple sclerosis. The genes are TRBV28 and TRBJ2-2; perhaps TRBD1 as D (7 bases). The specimen sequenced was PBMCs. CDR3 DNA: TGTGCCAGCAGTTCCACAGGGGACTCAGGGGAGCTGTTTTTT. This gives the protein CASSSTGDSGELFF.